Each of the 16 T cell receptor delta chains below was sequenced from the same sample in a study of gamma-delta T cells after stem cell transplantation. TCRdb re-processed the RT-PCR reads using CATT. The table has a few thousand delta-chain clones, less than 25% seen once. The sequenced sample consisted of gamma-delta T cells. These receptors were taken from a human donor. It is not recorded whose cells these are; they may come from a transplant donor.

There are a few counts of this clone. Other DNA sequences within the sample encode an identical CDR3. The chain links TRDV2 to TRDJ1; D perhaps matches TRDD3 (5 bases). Germline V gene data show CDR1 as GEAIGNYY and CDR2 as EKD. The germline V and J ends were trimmed by 7 bases and 0 bases, with 23 bases remaining between them. This CDR3 comprises 17 residues. As DNA, the CDR3 is TGTGCCTGCGAAGGGATTGAGCATTCAGGGTACACCGATAAACTCATCTTT. This encodes CACEGIEHSGYTDKLIF.

By sample fraction, this clone is medium-sized. The rearrangement uses TRDV2 and TRDJ1, with 7 bases aligning to TRDD3. The junction had 13 bases not matched to a gene; V was cut back by 0 bases and J by 1 base. Germline CDR1 is GEAIGNYY and CDR2 is EKD. The CDR3 has 18 residues. CDR3 amino acids: CACDTVGSGYGGTDKLIF. In DNA, the CDR3 is TGTGCCTGTGACACCGTCGGATCCGGATACGGGGGCACCGATAAACTCATCTTT.

This clone was seen more than once but under ten times. The rearrangement joins TRDV1 to TRDJ1, with a tentative D call TRDD2 (6 bases). Germline V lookup: CDR1 TSWWSYY, CDR2 QGS. The length of the CDR3 is 21 residues. The germline V and J ends were trimmed by 0 bases and 0 bases, with 26 bases remaining between them. The CDR3 bases are TGTGCTCTTGGGGAACTCTACGACCCTACTGGATCCTACTTGTACACCGATAAACTCATCTTT. It codes for CALGELYDPTGSYLYTDKLIF.

This clone counts as medium-sized. The chain couples TRDV2 to TRDJ4; 12 bases map to TRDD3. The CDR3 sequence is 16 residues long. The germline V gene has CDR1 GEAIGNYY and CDR2 EKD. Unmatched junction bases numbered 9, after V lost 4 bases and J lost 1 base. CDR3 nucleotide sequence: TGTGCCTGTGAAGGGCTGGGGGATACGGGAGGCAGACCCCTGATCTTT. Protein: CACEGLGDTGGRPLIF.

Notes on this clone: One base separates it from a far larger clone, so it is likely a read error. J is TRDJ1 and V is TRDV1; 9 bases match TRDD3. V lost 3 bases to trimming and J lost 0 bases; unmatched junction nucleotides: 29. There are 24 residues in the CDR3. In germline, CDR1 is TSWWSYY, CDR2 QGS. The CDR3 loop is CALGDFPTNMPILGEIRYTDKLIF. In DNA, the CDR3 is TGTGCTCTTGGGGACTTTCCTACGAACATGCCTATACTGGGGGAGATCAGGTACACCGATAAACTCATCTTT.

This clone is categorized as medium-sized. CDR3 sequence reads: CACDTLPPGGDTWDTRQMFF. The CDR3 DNA reads as TGTGCCTGTGACACGTTGCCCCCTGGAGGGGATACCTGGGACACCCGACAGATGTTTTTC. V is TRDV2 and J is TRDJ3; 7 bases are shared with TRDD3. Per the germline V gene, CDR1 is GEAIGNYY and CDR2 is EKD. The CDR3 totals 20 residues. After removal of 1 base from V and 2 bases from J, the junction contained 13 bases not matched to a gene.

By sample fraction, this clone is medium-sized (0.01 to 0.1%). V usage is TRDV2 and J usage is TRDJ3; 9 bases line up with TRDD3. With V trimmed by 1 base and J by 0 bases, 9 bases remained unmatched. Germline values: CDR1 GEAIGNYY, CDR2 EKD. The CDR3 is 20 amino acids. The CDR3, as DNA: TGTGCCTGTGACACTACGGGGCTGGGGGATCGCTCCTGGGACACCCGACAGATGTTTTTC. Its protein product is CACDTTGLGDRSWDTRQMFF.

The chain recombines TRDV1 with TRDJ1; D gene ambiguous. V lost 1 base, J lost 7 bases, and 28 bases lay in between. The length of the CDR3 is 19 residues. In germline, CDR1 is TSWWSYY, CDR2 QGS. The CDR3 sequence: CALGEPISYAYSLEAKLIF. CDR3 bases: TGTGCTCTTGGGGAACCAATTTCTTACGCATACTCCCTTGAGGCTAAACTCATCTTT.

About this clone: A much larger clonotype is one base distant, so this may be a read error. Other DNA sequences of this sample code for an identical CDR3. The CDR3 sequence: CAFVTGGSDKLIF. In DNA form, the CDR3 reads TGTGCCTTCGTTACTGGGGGATCCGATAAACTCATCTTT. J is TRDJ1 and V is TRDV3; 10 bases are a match to TRDD3. The length of the CDR3 is 13 residues. Trimming removed 3 bases from V and 3 bases from J; junction bases left unmatched: 4. Germline V lookup: CDR1 TVYSNPD, CDR2 GDNSRS (reference sequence).

This clone was picked up a small number of times. For this DNA, TCRdb reports the protein of a much larger clone, which diverges at residue 14, most likely from a read error; the protein presented here is translated directly from the DNA. The V call is TRDV2, the J call TRDJ1; TRDD3 agrees at 9 bases. The germline V gene encodes CDR1 GEAIGNYY and CDR2 EKD. V trimming: 7 bases; J trimming: 3 bases; junction bases outside the gene matches: 23. CDR3 length: 19 amino acids. CDR3 protein: CACLPLPSSVLGDADKLIF. The CDR3, as DNA: TGTGCCTGCCTCCCCTTACCTTCATCGGTACTGGGGGACGCCGATAAACTCATCTTT.

This clone ranks as medium-sized. J is TRDJ1 and V is TRDV1, with 13 bases fitting TRDD3. V lost 2 bases to trimming and J lost 2 bases; unmatched junction nucleotides: 23. The CDR3 covers 23 residues. CDR1 and CDR2 (germline): TSWWSYY, QGS. The CDR3: CALGEISPSSDVLGDTLTDKLIF. The DNA of the CDR3 is TGTGCTCTTGGGGAAATTTCTCCTTCCTCAGACGTACTGGGGGATACGCTAACCGATAAACTCATCTTT.

On this clone: It is likely a read error: a sequence one base away is far more abundant. The V call is TRDV2, the J call TRDJ1; possible D gene TRDD3, 5 bases. The germline V gene encodes CDR1 GEAIGNYY and CDR2 EKD. The CDR3 is 15 residues long. The CDR3 DNA is TGTGCCTGTGGCACCGTGGGGACTCGCACCGATAAACTCATCTTT. Translation gives CACGTVGTRTDKLIF.

Remarks on this clone: A far larger clone lies a single base away; this is likely a read error. The same CDR3 arises from other DNA sequences in this sample as well. The V and J genes are TRDV2 and TRDJ1; D uncertain. This CDR3 is 14 amino acids long. Germline loops: CDR1 GEAIGNYY, CDR2 EKD. The CDR3 protein is CACDTLGNLDKLIF. CDR3 DNA sequence: TGTGCCTGTGACACCTTGGGTAACCTCGATAAGCTCATCTTT.

This clone is medium-sized (0.01 to 0.1%) by share. CDR3 DNA sequence: TGTGCTCTTGGGGAGGATTGGGCCGCCCACACCGATAAACTCATCTTT. Translating it yields CALGEDWAAHTDKLIF. The chain carries TRDV1 and TRDJ1; D remains unclear. Germline CDR1 and CDR2: TSWWSYY and QGS. The ends were cut back, 3 bases at V and 0 bases at J, with 14 bases in the middle. The CDR3 totals 16 residues.

V gene TRDV1 combines with J gene TRDJ4; 12 bases are shared with TRDD3. Germline-derived CDR1 and CDR2 are TSWWSYY and QGS. After removal of 2 bases from V and 0 bases from J, the junction contained 19 bases not matched to a gene. This CDR3 spans 21 amino acids. DNA of the CDR3: TGTGCTCTTGGGGAAGGGAACAAGTGGGTACTGGGGGATACACGGGCCAGACCCCTGATCTTT. It codes for CALGEGNKWVLGDTRARPLIF.

The chain has TRDV2 and TRDJ1, with TRDD3 matching 10 bases. V gave up 5 bases and J gave up 3 bases; unmatched junction bases: 8. CDR1 is GEAIGNYY, CDR2 EKD, per germline. There are 15 residues in the CDR3. CDR3 nucleotides: TGTGCCTGTGTCCTACTGGGGGATGCGGCCGATAAACTCATCTTT. Its translation: CACVLLGDAADKLIF.